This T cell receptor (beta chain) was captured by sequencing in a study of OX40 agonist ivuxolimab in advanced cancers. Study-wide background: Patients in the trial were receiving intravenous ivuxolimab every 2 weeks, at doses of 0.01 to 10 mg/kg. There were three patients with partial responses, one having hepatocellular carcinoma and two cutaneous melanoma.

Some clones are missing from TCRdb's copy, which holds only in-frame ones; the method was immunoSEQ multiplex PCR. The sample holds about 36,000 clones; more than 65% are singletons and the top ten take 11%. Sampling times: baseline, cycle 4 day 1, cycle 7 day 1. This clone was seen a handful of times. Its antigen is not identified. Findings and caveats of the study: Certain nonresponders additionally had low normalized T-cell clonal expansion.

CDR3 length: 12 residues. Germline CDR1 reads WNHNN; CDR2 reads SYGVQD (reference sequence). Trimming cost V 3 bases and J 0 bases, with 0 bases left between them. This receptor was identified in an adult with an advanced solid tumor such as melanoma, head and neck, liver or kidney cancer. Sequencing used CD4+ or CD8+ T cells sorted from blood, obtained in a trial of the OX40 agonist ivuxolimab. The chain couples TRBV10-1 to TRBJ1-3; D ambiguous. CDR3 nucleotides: TGCGCCAGCAGTGACTCTGGAAACACCATATATTTT. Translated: CASSDSGNTIYF.